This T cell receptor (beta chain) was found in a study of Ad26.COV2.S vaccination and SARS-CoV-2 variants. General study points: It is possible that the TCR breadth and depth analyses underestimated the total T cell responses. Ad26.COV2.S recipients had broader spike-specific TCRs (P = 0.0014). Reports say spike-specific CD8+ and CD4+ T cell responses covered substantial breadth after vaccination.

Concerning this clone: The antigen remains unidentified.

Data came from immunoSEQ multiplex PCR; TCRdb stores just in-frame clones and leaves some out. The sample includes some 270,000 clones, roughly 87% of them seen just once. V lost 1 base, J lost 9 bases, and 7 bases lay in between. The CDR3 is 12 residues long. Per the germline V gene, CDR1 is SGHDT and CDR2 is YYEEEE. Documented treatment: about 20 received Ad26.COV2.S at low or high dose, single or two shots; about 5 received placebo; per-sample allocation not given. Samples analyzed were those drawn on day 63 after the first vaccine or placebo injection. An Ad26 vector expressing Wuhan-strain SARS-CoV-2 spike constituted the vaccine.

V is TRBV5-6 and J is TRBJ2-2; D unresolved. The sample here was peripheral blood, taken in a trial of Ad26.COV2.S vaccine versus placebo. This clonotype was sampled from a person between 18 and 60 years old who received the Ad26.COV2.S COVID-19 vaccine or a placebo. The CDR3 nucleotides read TGTGCCAGCAGCTTGATGAGGAGGGAGCTGTTTTTT. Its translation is CASSLMRRELFF.